This T cell receptor beta chain derives from a study of CD8 T cells in Susac syndrome. From blood CD8+ and CD4+ T cells, the TCR beta chain was sequenced. FACS was used to enrich TEMRA cells, whereas the CD8+ and CD4+ T cells were obtained by negative isolation. V lost 0 bases, J lost 5 bases, and 11 bases stayed unmatched. CDR1 is MGHRA and CDR2 is YSYEKL in the germline V gene. CDR3 length equals 18 residues. RNA totalling roughly 0.45 to 1 ug underwent reverse transcription with random hexamers. TCR beta CDR3 was amplified by immunoSEQ multiplex PCR. This amplification extended across 54 Vbeta and 13 Jbeta segments. TCRdb re-derived calls from the immunoSEQ multiplex PCR reads in MiXCR, one entry per CDR3 protein. This table has around 130,000 distinct CDR3 sequences, around 85% appearing once.

This clonotype was sampled from a human donor with multiple sclerosis. The chain combines TRBV4-1 with TRBJ2-1; TRBD2 matches at 9 bases. Sequenced sample: CD8+ T cells from PBMCs. CDR3 in amino acids: CASSQEWTSVGMDNEQFF. In nucleotides, the CDR3 is TGCGCCAGCAGCCAAGAATGGACTAGCGTGGGGATGGACAATGAGCAGTTCTTC.